This T cell receptor beta chain was recorded in a study of blood T cells in healthy people across ages. The overall study: About one barcoded beta molecule per two T cells was the capture yield of template switching. The study, taken as a whole, reports: The recorded TCR beta diversity per million T cells decreased in a roughly linear manner with age. PBMCs left unsorted prevented a conclusive naive versus antigen-experienced comparison. Expanded clonotype changes were possibly confounded by unknown donor CMV status.

Using a J-beta primer mix together with a sample-barcoded 5' primer, a second PCR was run for roughly 6 to 12 cycles. TCRdb fed the 5' RACE reads into MiXCR, producing one record per CDR3 protein. The table records hundreds of thousands of distinct CDR3 sequences, 55% to 75% of them present only once. The length of the CDR3 is 14 residues. Germline values: CDR1 MNHEY, CDR2 SVGEGT. The V and J ends lost 7 bases and 7 bases respectively, with 16 bases between them. Comments on this clonotype: Its antigen remains unknown.

The sequence came from a man aged 25-40 years in good health. Sample: blood. The V call is TRBV6-2 or TRBV6-3, the J call TRBJ1-4; D unresolved. Here the CDR3 DNA reads TGTGCCAGCACCGGGCCCTCAGAAGGTGAAAAACTGTTTTTT. It translates to CASTGPSEGEKLFF.